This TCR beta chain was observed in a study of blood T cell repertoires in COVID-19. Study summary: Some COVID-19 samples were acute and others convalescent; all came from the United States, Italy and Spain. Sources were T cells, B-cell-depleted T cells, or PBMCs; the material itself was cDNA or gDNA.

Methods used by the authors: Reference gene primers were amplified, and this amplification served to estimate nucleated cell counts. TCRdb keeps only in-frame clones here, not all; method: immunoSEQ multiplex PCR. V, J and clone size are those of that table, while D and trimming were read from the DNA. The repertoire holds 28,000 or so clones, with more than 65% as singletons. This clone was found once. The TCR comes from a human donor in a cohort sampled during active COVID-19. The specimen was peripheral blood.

The CDR3 spells CASSSSRDRYNSPLHF. The CDR3, as DNA: TGTGCCAGCAGTTCATCTCGGGACAGGTATAATTCACCCCTCCACTTT. V gene TRBV6-5 combines with J gene TRBJ1-6; 8 bases agree with TRBD1. The ends lost 4 bases at V and 4 bases at J; junction bases unmatched: 6. Germline V gene data show CDR1 as MNHEY and CDR2 as SVGAGI. CDR3 length: 16 amino acids.